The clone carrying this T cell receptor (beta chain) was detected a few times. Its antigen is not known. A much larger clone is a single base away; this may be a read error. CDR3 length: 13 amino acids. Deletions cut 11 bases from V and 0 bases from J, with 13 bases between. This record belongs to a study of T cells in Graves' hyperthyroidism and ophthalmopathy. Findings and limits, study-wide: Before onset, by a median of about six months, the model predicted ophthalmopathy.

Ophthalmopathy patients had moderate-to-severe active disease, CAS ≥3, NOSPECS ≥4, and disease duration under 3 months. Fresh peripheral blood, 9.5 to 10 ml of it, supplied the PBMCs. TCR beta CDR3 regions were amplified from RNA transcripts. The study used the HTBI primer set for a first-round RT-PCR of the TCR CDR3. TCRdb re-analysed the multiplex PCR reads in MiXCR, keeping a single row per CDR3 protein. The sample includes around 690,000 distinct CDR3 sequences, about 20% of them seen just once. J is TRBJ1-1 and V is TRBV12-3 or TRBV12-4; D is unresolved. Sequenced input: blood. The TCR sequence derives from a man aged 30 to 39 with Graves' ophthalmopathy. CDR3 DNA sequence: TGTGCCTCATTTAAGGCCCTGAACACTGAAGCTTTCTTT. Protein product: CASFKALNTEAFF.